One sample yielded the 4 T cell receptor beta chains listed below, sequenced in a study of CD8+ T cells in alopecia areata. Treatment in this sample: oral pan-JAK inhibitor, 5-10 mg twice daily. Sequencing relied on a cDNA template that was reverse transcribed from extracted RNA. The table came from immunoSEQ multiplex PCR; TCRdb's copy has only in-frame clones and leaves some out. The sample lists 150,000 to 200,000 clones; roughly 60% were seen once. The material sequenced was CD4+ T cells sorted from blood, taken around week 50, from a patient treated with tofacitinib. Receptors were obtained from a human donor with alopecia areata.

The chain couples TRBV18 to TRBJ1-1; D is possibly TRBD1 (6 bases). The CDR3 loop spans 15 amino acids. Germline V lookup: CDR1 KGHSH, CDR2 LQKENI. V was cut by 3 bases and J by 4 bases, with 15 bases left in between. CDR3: CASSPGQPLGTEAFF. The CDR3 nucleotides are TGTGCCAGCTCACCGGGACAACCGTTGGGCACTGAAGCTTTCTTT.

This clone was seen only a few times. This chain uses TRBV29-1 with TRBJ2-1; maybe TRBD2 (7 bases). Germline assignment: CDR1 SQVTM and CDR2 ANQGSEA. Between the trimmed V and J ends, which lost 6 bases and 13 bases, there was a span of 13 bases. The CDR3 has 10 residues. CDR3 DNA: TGCAGCGTCGGGGGGCTAGATCAGTTCTTC. Protein sequence: CSVGGLDQFF.

This clone was observed a single time. V gene TRBV7-8 combines with J gene TRBJ2-2, with 8 bases fitting TRBD2. J lost 3 bases, V lost 3 bases, and 18 bases had no gene match. Germline-derived CDR1 and CDR2 are SGHVS and FQNEAQ. The CDR3 runs 20 residues. In DNA form, the CDR3 reads TGTGCCAGCAGCTTGTCTTACCACGGGGAGCGGGGGATCGACACCGGGGAGCTGTTTTTT. Amino acid sequence: CASSLSYHGERGIDTGELFF.

The chain joins TRBV13 to TRBJ2-4; D may correspond to TRBD1 or TRBD2 (5 bases each). Germline V gives CDR1 PRHDT, CDR2 FYEKMQ (reference sequence). CDR3 length: 14 residues. V lost 3 bases and J 8 bases, leaving 14 bases between the germline ends. The CDR3 nucleotides read TGTGCCAGCAGCTTGGCCGGGACCGCGGACATTCAGTACTTC. It yields the protein CASSLAGTADIQYF.